The 11 T cell receptor beta chains listed next were all sequenced from one sample in a study of cytomegalovirus exposure and HLA in healthy donors. This PCR relied on a set of 60 Vbeta primers and 13 Jbeta primers. The protocol was immunoSEQ multiplex PCR, while the TCRdb copy is restricted to in-frame clones and leaves out a portion. The table includes approximately 210,000 clones, roughly four fifths detected once. What was sequenced was PBMCs. The source is a man aged 18 to 30 in good health and CMV-seronegative.

The CDR3 DNA reads TGCGCCAGCAGCCATCTAGCGGGAGCGGAGGAGACCCAGTACTTC. This translates into CASSHLAGAEETQYF. The chain combines TRBV5-1 with TRBJ2-5, with 10 bases fitting TRBD2. V was clipped by 4 bases and J by 5 bases; unmatched bases: 8. Germline loops: CDR1 SGHRS, CDR2 YFSETQ. The CDR3 sequence is 15 residues long.

The chain combines TRBV28 with TRBJ2-3, with D possibly matching TRBD2 (6 bases). Germline assignment: CDR1 MDHEN and CDR2 SYDVKM. This CDR3 has 16 residues. V lost 6 bases to trimming and J lost 1 base, with 17 bases between them. CDR3 bases: TGTGCCAGCAGGTCAACGGGAGCCGGGGGCACAGATACGCAGTATTTT. Translation gives CASRSTGAGGTDTQYF.

This rearrangement joins TRBV7-9 to TRBJ2-5; 12 bases fit TRBD2. Trimming at V came to 0 bases and at J to 6 bases, leaving 2 bases not matched to a gene. The CDR3 contains 15 residues. In germline, CDR1 is SEHNR, CDR2 FQNEAQ (reference sequence). This chain's CDR3 is CASSLALAGGKTQYF. The CDR3 bases are TGTGCCAGCAGCTTAGCACTAGCGGGGGGCAAGACCCAGTACTTC.

V gene TRBV19 combines with J gene TRBJ2-7; 10 bases fit TRBD1. The V and J ends lost 6 bases and 2 bases, in that order; junction bases with no gene match: 7. This CDR3 contains 15 residues. CDR1 is LNHDA, CDR2 SQIVND, per germline (reference sequence). Written as DNA, the CDR3 is TGTGCCAGTAGCTACCCGGGACAGGGGACCTACGAGCAGTACTTC. Translated: CASSYPGQGTYEQYF.

The chain is built from TRBV5-1 and TRBJ2-2; D is uncertain. The CDR3 extends over 13 amino acids. Trimming removed 2 bases at V and 4 bases at J, with 6 bases between. Germline V lookup: CDR1 SGHRS, CDR2 YFSETQ. The CDR3 loop is CASSLQLTGELFF. The CDR3 nucleotides are TGCGCCAGCAGCTTACAGCTCACCGGGGAGCTGTTTTTT.

In this sample, this clone turned up a few times. This chain uses TRBV6-5 with TRBJ2-5, with 8 bases lining up with TRBD2. The CDR3 spans 14 residues. CDR1 and CDR2 (germline): MNHEY, SVGAGI. Trimming took 5 bases from V and 7 from J; bases not matched to a gene: 9. This CDR3 reads CASSTTRGGRTQYF. For the CDR3, the DNA is TGTGCCAGCAGTACGACACGGGGGGGGAGGACCCAGTACTTC.

The chain recombines TRBV2 with TRBJ1-1, with a possible D match to TRBD1 (5 bases). V shed 7 bases and J shed 10 bases, with 16 bases lying between them. This CDR3 comprises 12 residues. CDR1 is SNHLY, CDR2 FYNNEI, per germline. In DNA, the CDR3 is TGTGCCAGCAAAGGCCCGGCCCAGGGAGCTTTCTTT. Its translation is CASKGPAQGAFF.

This chain uses TRBV28 with TRBJ1-1; D is undetermined. The ends were cut back, 2 bases at V and 1 base at J, with 11 bases in the middle. CDR3 length: 15 amino acids. The germline gives CDR1 MDHEN, CDR2 SYDVKM. The DNA of the CDR3 is TGTGCCAGCAGTTTACCCGACCGCGGGAACACTGAAGCTTTCTTT. Protein: CASSLPDRGNTEAFF.

The table lists this clone with a count of one. This rearrangement joins TRBV11-2 to TRBJ2-5, with D perhaps matching TRBD1 (5 bases). Germline CDR1 is SGHAT and CDR2 is FQNNGV. V shed 5 bases and J shed 0 bases, with 16 bases lying between them. The CDR3 is 16 amino acids. CDR3 amino acids: CASSPGRLVDQETQYF. CDR3 DNA: TGTGCCAGCAGCCCAGGGCGGTTAGTAGACCAAGAGACCCAGTACTTC.

The V and J genes are TRBV5-4 and TRBJ2-1; TRBD1 might be the D (6 bases). The CDR3 length is 16 residues. Looked up from germline, CDR1 is SGHNT and CDR2 is YYREEE (reference sequence). Trimming took 4 bases from V and 0 from J, leaving 14 bases between them. CDR3: CASSQGLAFSYNEQFF. The CDR3 nucleotides are TGTGCCAGCAGCCAGGGGCTGGCGTTCTCCTACAATGAGCAGTTCTTC. The full variable domain, its missing parts supplied by reference TRBV5-4 and TRBJ2-1, is ETGVTQSPTHLIKTRGQQVTLRCSSQSGHNTVSWYQQALGQGPQFIFQYYREEENGRGNFPPRFSGLQFPNYSSELNVNALELDDSALYLCASSQGLAFSYNEQFFGPGTRLTVL.

The chain employs TRBV4-2 and TRBJ2-7; 7 bases are shared with TRBD1. CDR1 and CDR2 from the germline V gene are LGHNA and YNFKEQ. J gave up 2 bases and V 4 bases, and 5 bases lay outside the gene matches. The CDR3 sequence is 14 residues long. In DNA form, the CDR3 reads TGTGCCAGCAGCCTCCGGGACAGTGCCTACGAGCAGTACTTC. Its protein is CASSLRDSAYEQYF.